The clone carrying this TCR beta chain was recorded once. This sample stems from a study of blood T cell repertoires in COVID-19. Turning to the study itself: COVID-19 samples from acute and convalescent phases originated in the United States, Italy and Spain. PBMCs, B-cell-depleted T cells, or T cells provided the cDNA or gDNA that made up the material.

In the original workflow: Scientists estimated how many nucleated cells there were by amplifying reference gene primers. TCRdb keeps only in-frame clones here, not all; method: immunoSEQ multiplex PCR. The D gene and trimming were derived from the DNA, and the V and J assignments and clone size from that table. The top ten clones hold roughly 34% of a sample with 9,500 to 10,000 clones, around 77% of them seen once. Trimming pared 0 bases from V and 2 bases from J, leaving 8 bases between. The CDR3 is made up of 14 amino acids. Germline V lookup: CDR1 ENHRY, CDR2 SYGVKD. The chain recombines TRBV10-3 with TRBJ2-7; perhaps TRBD1 as D (6 bases). The sample taken for sequencing was peripheral blood. The TCR was taken from a human donor in a cohort sampled during active COVID-19. The CDR3 loop reads CAISESGQTYEQYF. CDR3 sequence (DNA): TGTGCCATCAGTGAGTCTGGACAGACCTACGAGCAGTACTTC.